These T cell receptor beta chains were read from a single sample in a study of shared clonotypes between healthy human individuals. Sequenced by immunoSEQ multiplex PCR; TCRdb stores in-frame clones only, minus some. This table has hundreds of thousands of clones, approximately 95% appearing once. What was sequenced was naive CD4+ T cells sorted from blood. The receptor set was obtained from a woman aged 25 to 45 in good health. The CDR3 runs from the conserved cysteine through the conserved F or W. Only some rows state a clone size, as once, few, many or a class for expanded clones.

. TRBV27 CATRGGDYSYEQYF
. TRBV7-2 CASSFWTSGGYEQYF
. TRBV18 CASSPPSSYEQYF
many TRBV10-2 CASRGTNEQYF
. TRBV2 CASSPKSGRNEQFF
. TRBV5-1 CASSLGHTGELFF
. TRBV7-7 CASTRAGSATQYF
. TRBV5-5 CASSLGAGDFPYEQYF
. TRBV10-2 CASISQNTEAFF
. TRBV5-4 CASSLERGRGQYF
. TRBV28 CATAAGPTQTQYF
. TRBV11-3 CASSLGGYGYTF
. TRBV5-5 CASSLVAGKAGELFF
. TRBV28 CASSLNSNQPQHF
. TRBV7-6 CASSLAGSLEQYF
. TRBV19 CASSMYTGSEKLFF
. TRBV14 CASSQNMPSNEQYF
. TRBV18 CASSRVSAGTDTQYF
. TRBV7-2 CASSLRLGDAESYEQYF
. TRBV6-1 CAGRQGNYGYTF
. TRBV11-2 CASTGLAGSGSYNEQFF
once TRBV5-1 CASSLEYRAGEQYF
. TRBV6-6 CASSDTHSGQPQHF
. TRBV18 CASSPPVTGDRNIQYF
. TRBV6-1 CASSDRGGGSYEQYF
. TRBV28 CASSFGDEQFF
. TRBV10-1 CASSELPRGGEQYF
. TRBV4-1 CASRPRSLTGHNEQFF
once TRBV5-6 CASSLGQGFGNTIYF
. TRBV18 CASSPAGRGLQPQHF
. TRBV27 CASRPTGQGINQPQHF
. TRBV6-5 CASGDRVNTEAFF
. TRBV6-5 CASRRADEKLFF
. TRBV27 CASSPDRGTGNTIYF
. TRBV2 CASSMQGYEQYF
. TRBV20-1 CSARHGSPLHF
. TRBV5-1 CASSFLAVSYEQYF
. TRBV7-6 CASSPWTGQGYTF
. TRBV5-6 CASSQFKFWGSSYEQYF
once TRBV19 CASSILSSIDEQFF
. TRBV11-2 CASSPLDRVVGELFF
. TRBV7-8 CASSLSPPLYGYTF
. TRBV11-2 CASKGFGEYEQYF
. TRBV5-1 CASSLGGEYNEQFF
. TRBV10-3 CAISETQPSYNEQFF